Following are 19 T cell receptor beta chains from one sample sequenced in a study of T cells in Graves' hyperthyroidism and ophthalmopathy. Researchers amplified the TCR beta CDR3 regions from RNA transcripts. HTBI primers were the set used in a first-round RT-PCR of the TCR CDR3. MiXCR, applied by TCRdb to the multiplex PCR reads, yields one record per CDR3 protein. The table records 500,000 to 550,000 distinct CDR3 sequences, more than 20% of them present only once. Sequenced: blood. The source of these receptors is a young man with Graves' hyperthyroidism.

This chain joins TRBV12-3 or TRBV12-4 and TRBJ1-6; D is undetermined. V lost 5 bases and J 5 bases, leaving 7 bases between the germline ends. The CDR3 loop spans 13 amino acids. Here the CDR3 reads CASSPQDNSPLHF. For the CDR3, the DNA is TGTGCCAGCAGTCCCCAGGATAATTCACCCCTCCACTTT.

V and J are TRBV6-1 and TRBJ1-2; D uncertain. The CDR3 runs to 12 residues. In germline, CDR1 is MNHNS, CDR2 SASEGT. Trimming removed 8 bases at V and 1 base at J, with 8 bases between. CDR3 amino acids: CASYANNYGYTF. In DNA, the CDR3 is TGTGCCAGCTACGCTAATAACTATGGCTACACCTTC.

To note about this clonotype: This clone may be a read error of a much larger clone one base away. The chain links TRBV5-4 to TRBJ2-7; 7 positions agree with TRBD1. The CDR3 sequence is 13 residues long. Germline V gene data show CDR1 as SGHNT and CDR2 as YYREEE (reference sequence). CDR3 nucleotide sequence: TGTGCCAGCGGCTTAAATACAGGGGACGAGCAGTACTTC. This encodes CASGLNTGDEQYF.

There are many counts of this clonotype. The chain has TRBV6-1 and TRBJ1-2; D is possibly TRBD1 (6 bases). Germline values: CDR1 MNHNS, CDR2 SASEGT. The V end was cut by 4 bases, the J end by 8 bases, with 20 bases between. The CDR3 runs to 15 residues. The CDR3 DNA sequence: TGTGCCAGCAGTGGCTACGAGGGGGAAGAGGAAGGCTACACCTTC. As protein: CASSGYEGEEEGYTF.

This clonotype has at least ten counts. The chain links TRBV19 to TRBJ1-2, with D perhaps matching TRBD1 (5 bases). The CDR3 sequence is 14 residues long. Per the germline V gene, CDR1 is LNHDA and CDR2 is SQIVND (reference sequence). V lost 3 bases and J 4 bases, leaving 12 bases between the germline ends. The CDR3 spells CASSIVGQGYGYTF. CDR3 nucleotides: TGTGCCAGTAGTATTGTCGGACAAGGCTATGGCTACACCTTC.

Only a few counts were recorded for this clonotype. This rearrangement joins TRBV3-1 to TRBJ1-1; D possibly corresponds to TRBD1 (5 bases). The germline V gene encodes CDR1 LGHDT and CDR2 YNNKEL (reference sequence). V lost 0 bases to trimming and J lost 4 bases, with 9 bases between them. The CDR3 is 14 residues long. CDR3 residues: CASSQDSGGTEAFF. The CDR3 coding sequence is TGTGCCAGCAGCCAAGATTCGGGGGGCACTGAAGCTTTCTTT.

This clonotype was counted many times. The chain couples TRBV6-5 to TRBJ1-1, with 7 bases aligning to TRBD1. The CDR3 consists of 17 residues. The V gene's germline CDR1 is MNHEY and CDR2 SVGAGI. Germline trimming cut 7 bases from V and 4 bases from J; bases unmatched to any gene: 18. CDR3 sequence reads: CASTSRGRGLSGTEAFF. CDR3 nucleotides: TGTGCCAGCACCTCCAGGGGGAGGGGGCTGTCTGGCACTGAAGCTTTCTTT.

This clonotype was counted ten times or more. V gene TRBV6-2 or TRBV6-3 combines with J gene TRBJ1-3, with a weak D call TRBD1 (6 bases). CDR3 length: 14 residues. V was shortened by 2 bases and J by 3 bases, with 8 bases between the two germline ends. Germline lookup yields CDR1 MNHEY and CDR2 SVGEGT. CDR3 residues: CASSYGTNGNTIYF. The CDR3 region has the DNA TGTGCCAGCAGTTACGGGACAAATGGAAACACCATATATTTT.

This clonotype showed up many times. This sequence joins TRBV7-9 and TRBJ2-7; D gene ambiguous. The V end lost 5 bases, the J end lost 2 bases, and 10 bases lay between the germline ends. The length of the CDR3 is 13 residues. Germline V CDR1 and CDR2: SEHNR, FQNEAQ (reference sequence). The CDR3 nucleotides read TGTGCCAGCAGCCGCCCGGCGGCCTACGAGCAGTACTTC. Translation gives CASSRPAAYEQYF.

This rearrangement joins TRBV3-1 to TRBJ2-7; a possible D gene is TRBD2 (5 bases). CDR3 length: 14 amino acids. Trimming removed 3 bases from V and 1 base from J, with 10 bases in between. Germline CDR1 LGHDT, CDR2 YNNKEL (reference sequence). The CDR3 sequence is CASSHTTGSYEQYF. In DNA, the CDR3 is TGTGCCAGCAGCCACACAACGGGGTCCTACGAGCAGTACTTC.

The chain carries TRBV28 and TRBJ2-7; TRBD1 is a possible D gene (6 bases). Germline V gives CDR1 MDHEN, CDR2 SYDVKM. The ends were cut back, 3 bases at V and 4 bases at J, with 10 bases in the middle. This CDR3 contains 13 residues. CDR3 residues: CASSFVGQYEQYF. The DNA for the CDR3 is TGTGCCAGCAGTTTCGTCGGACAGTACGAGCAGTACTTC.

This clonotype was observed at least ten times. The CDR3 loop is CASRVHGGKQPQHF. The CDR3 bases are TGTGCCAGCAGGGTTCATGGGGGTAAACAGCCCCAGCATTTT. The chain uses TRBV7-2 and TRBJ1-5, with TRBD1 as a possible D gene (5 bases). The V end lost 6 bases, the J end lost 7 bases, and 16 bases lay between the germline ends. CDR3 length equals 14 residues. The V gene's germline CDR1 is SGHTA and CDR2 FQGNSA.

V is TRBV4-2 and J is TRBJ1-1, with TRBD1 identical over 12 bases. Germline lookup yields CDR1 LGHNA and CDR2 YNFKEQ. The CDR3 is 16 residues long. With 0 bases clipped from V and 9 bases from J, the junction kept 8 bases outside the gene matches. The DNA for the CDR3 is TGTGCCAGCAGCCAAGAAAGGGGACAGGGGGCAGTGAAAGCTTTCTTT. Protein: CASSQERGQGAVKAFF.

This clonotype has a count of ten or more. This rearrangement joins TRBV27 to TRBJ1-5, with D tentatively TRBD1 (6 bases). Looked up from germline, CDR1 is MNHEY and CDR2 is SMNVEV (reference sequence). V lost 5 bases and J 4 bases, leaving 12 bases between the germline ends. The CDR3 length is 14 residues. DNA for the CDR3: TGTGCCAGCAGTGAATTGGGACAAAATCAGCCCCAGCATTTT. Its protein is CASSELGQNQPQHF.

This clonotype has only a few counts. This chain connects TRBV30 to TRBJ2-2, with D unclear. Looked up from germline, CDR1 is GTSNPN and CDR2 is SVGIG (reference sequence). Trimming cost V 0 bases and J 4 bases, with 9 bases left between them. This CDR3 is built from 14 residues. As DNA, the CDR3 is TGTGCCTGGAGTGTTGTGCAGTCCACCGGGGAGCTGTTTTTT. Its translation is CAWSVVQSTGELFF.

This clonotype was seen a few times. The J gene is TRBJ1-1, the V gene TRBV5-1; the D is unclear. The CDR3 extends over 12 amino acids. Trimming stripped 4 bases from V and 3 bases from J, with 7 bases between. The germline V gene has CDR1 SGHRS and CDR2 YFSETQ. For the CDR3, the DNA is TGCGCCAGCAGCACCCCGGACACTGAAGCTTTCTTT. Amino acid sequence: CASSTPDTEAFF.

This clonotype was recorded many times. This chain links TRBV12-3 or TRBV12-4 with TRBJ2-7; 9 bases line up with TRBD1. V lost 3 bases and J lost 3; bases outside the gene matches: 3. The CDR3 sequence is 14 residues long. CDR3 in DNA: TGTGCCAGCAGTTTGACAGGGGGTTTCTACGAGCAGTACTTC. As protein: CASSLTGGFYEQYF.

This clonotype was detected a few times. The chain is built from TRBV9 and TRBJ2-2; D perhaps matches TRBD1 (5 bases). Between the trimmed V and J ends, which lost 0 bases and 4 bases, there was a span of 10 bases. Germline V CDR1 and CDR2: SGDLS, YYNGEE. The CDR3 totals 15 residues. CDR3 coding DNA: TGTGCCAGCAGCGTAGGGGGCTCGGTCACCGGGGAGCTGTTTTTT. Its protein product is CASSVGGSVTGELFF. Using reference TRBV9 and TRBJ2-2 for the parts outside the CDR3, the full variable domain is DSGVTQTPKHLITATGQRVTLRCSPRSGDLSVYWYQQSLDQGLQFLIQYYNGEERAKGNILERFSAQQFPDLHSELNLSSLELGDSALYFCASSVGGSVTGELFFGEGSRLTVL.

This rearrangement joins TRBV19 to TRBJ2-2; D is possibly TRBD1 (6 bases). V shed 5 bases and J shed 6 bases, with 16 bases lying between them. This CDR3 contains 15 residues. The germline gives CDR1 LNHDA, CDR2 SQIVND (reference sequence). The CDR3 is CASSSRSQGAGELFF. The CDR3 DNA reads as TGTGCCAGTAGTTCCCGGTCACAGGGCGCCGGGGAGCTGTTTTTT.